A selection of T cell receptor beta chains follows, all from one sample in a study of cytomegalovirus exposure and HLA in healthy donors. Produced via immunoSEQ multiplex PCR; TCRdb's table is partial and in-frame only. The sample has about 120,000 clones, 70% to 90% seen once; the top ten hold under 2.5%. Specimen: PBMCs. These receptors originate from a woman aged 25-40 years in good health and CMV-seronegative. CDR3s include the opening cysteine and the closing phenylalanine or tryptophan. A D gene is named only where the DNA matches it firmly. Size is omitted from some rows. Given values are once, few, many or a class for expanded clones.

>TRBD1|TRBV19|TRBJ1-4|.
TGTGCCAGTCGGACCGGGACAGGGGGGTTTTTAACTAATGAAAAACTGTTTTTT
CASRTGTGGFLTNEKLFF
>.|TRBV10-3|TRBJ1-2|.
TGTGCCATGACGCAACAGGGAGCCAGCGGCTACACCTTC
CAMTQQGASGYTF
>.|TRBV30|TRBJ1-5|.
TGTGCCTGGAGTGGAGGCAGCAATCAGCCCCAGCATTTT
CAWSGGSNQPQHF
>.|TRBV6-6|TRBJ2-7|.
TGTGCCAGCAGTATCACAGGGTATTGGGAGCAGTACTTC
CASSITGYWEQYF
>TRBD2|TRBV27|TRBJ2-1|once
TGTGCCAGCACCTGGGGGACTAGCGGGTACAATGAGCAGTTCTTC
CASTWGTSGYNEQFF
>.|TRBV30|TRBJ2-1|.
TGTGCCTGGAGTTGGGACTTCCGCCGCGATGAGCAGTTCTTC
CAWSWDFRRDEQFF
>TRBD2|TRBV6-5|TRBJ2-3|once
TGTGCCAGCAGTTACGGGCTAGCGGGGGATACGCAGTATTTT
CASSYGLAGDTQYF
>.|TRBV21-1|TRBJ2-7|.
TGTGCCAGCAGCAAAATGGACACTACACTTAGCTCCTACGAGCAGTACTTC
CASSKMDTTLSSYEQYF
>.|TRBV19|TRBJ1-6|few
TGTGCCAGTAGTGACAGGTCCGCTAATTCACCCCTCCACTTT
CASSDRSANSPLHF
>TRBD2|TRBV6-6|TRBJ2-3|.
TGTGCCAGCAGTTACCGAAAAACGACTAGCGGGGATACGCAGTATTTT
CASSYRKTTSGDTQYF
>.|TRBV28|TRBJ2-3|.
TGTGCCAGCGAAGTCCCCTCCTCTTCAGGTACGCAGTATTTT
CASEVPSSSGTQYF
>.|TRBV6-5|TRBJ1-1|once
TGTGCCAGCAGACACCCTGGGAACACTGAAGCTTTCTTT
CASRHPGNTEAFF
>.|TRBV2|TRBJ1-2|.
TGTGCCAGCAGTGACAGATACTATGGCTACACCTTC
CASSDRYYGYTF
>TRBD2|TRBV18|TRBJ2-1|.
TGTGCCAGCTCACCTACAGGGCCATCTAGCGGGGGCTACAATGAGCAGTTCTTC
CASSPTGPSSGGYNEQFF
>.|TRBV21-1|TRBJ2-5|.
TGTGCCAGCAGCGCCTACAGGGAAGAGACCCAGTACTTC
CASSAYREETQYF
>.|TRBV7-8|TRBJ2-1|once
TGTGCCAGCAGCTTAGGGAGGTATGGGGTACATGAGCAGTTCTTC
CASSLGRYGVHEQFF
>.|TRBV6-6|TRBJ2-5|.
TGTGCCAGCATCGGGACAAAAAAAGTCTTAGAGACCCAGTACTTC
CASIGTKKVLETQYF
>TRBD2|TRBV6-1|TRBJ2-1|.
TGTGCCAGCGGACTAGCGGGGAAGAATGAGCAGTTCTTC
CASGLAGKNEQFF
>TRBD2|TRBV6-5|TRBJ2-7|.
TGTGCCAGCAGCGCCGTGACTAGCGGTTCCTACGAGCAGTACTTC
CASSAVTSGSYEQYF
>TRBD1|TRBV5-1|TRBJ2-5|.
TGCGCCAGCAGCAAGGGGGACAGGCAAGAGACCCAGTACTTC
CASSKGDRQETQYF
>.|TRBV9|TRBJ2-7|.
TGTGCCAGCAGCGTAGCCGCGGGTGCCTACGAGCAGTACTTC
CASSVAAGAYEQYF
>.|TRBV15|TRBJ2-7|.
TGTGCCACCAGCTTAGGACAGTCGGCCTACGAGCAGTACTTC
CATSLGQSAYEQYF
>.|TRBV11-3|TRBJ1-6|once
TGTGCCAGCAGCTTAATGGCGGATAATTCACCCCTCCACTTT
CASSLMADNSPLHF
>.|TRBV29-1|TRBJ1-4|few
TGCAGCGTTGCCAGAAATGAAAAACTGTTTTTT
CSVARNEKLFF
>TRBD2|TRBV7-2|TRBJ2-2|.
TGTGCCAGCAGCTGGGGACTAGCGGGGGGGCCTTCGAACACCGGGGAGCTGTTTTTT
CASSWGLAGGPSNTGELFF
>TRBD1|TRBV5-4|TRBJ1-1|.
TGTGCCAGCAGCTTGCCAGGGGGAATTGGTGAAGCTTTCTTT
CASSLPGGIGEAFF
>TRBD1|TRBV6-5|TRBJ1-1|.
TGTGCCAGCAGAATGACAGGGGGCGCGAATGAAGCTTTCTTT
CASRMTGGANEAFF
>.|TRBV18|TRBJ1-2|.
TGTGCCAGCTCACCGAACACCGACAGGAAGAACTATGGCTACACCTTC
CASSPNTDRKNYGYTF
>.|TRBV6-5|TRBJ1-1|.
TGTGCCAGCAGCCCGAGGCTTGACACTGAAGCTTTCTTT
CASSPRLDTEAFF
>TRBD1|TRBV4-1|TRBJ2-2|.
TGCGCCAGCAGCCGGGGGACAGGGATCGACACCGGGGAGCTGTTTTTT
CASSRGTGIDTGELFF
>TRBD1|TRBV7-6|TRBJ2-7|.
TGTGCCAGCAGCCTCGGGACAGGGAAGCAGTACTTC
CASSLGTGKQYF
>TRBD1|TRBV7-2|TRBJ1-1|.
TGTGCCAGCAGCGGGGACAGACGTATCCCTGAAGCTTTCTTT
CASSGDRRIPEAFF
>.|TRBV9|TRBJ2-5|.
TGTGCCAGCAGCGTAGCTGACACTCCTGTCGAGACCCAGTACTTC
CASSVADTPVETQYF
>.|TRBV7-6|TRBJ1-2|.
TGTGCCAGCAGCCTGGGCCGAGCTAACTATGGCTACACCTTC
CASSLGRANYGYTF
>.|TRBV6-1|TRBJ2-2|.
TGTGCCAGCAGGAGACAGGCCCTGAACACCGGGGAGCTGTTTTTT
CASRRQALNTGELFF
>TRBD1|TRBV14|TRBJ1-1|.
TGTGCCAGCAGCCACACAGGGGGCAGGACTGAAGCTTTCTTT
CASSHTGGRTEAFF
>TRBD1|TRBV4-2|TRBJ1-1|.
TGTGCCAGCAGCCAACTCTGGGACAGGAACACTGAAGCTTTCTTT
CASSQLWDRNTEAFF
>TRBD1|TRBV18|TRBJ2-7|.
TGTGCCAGCTCTCCCGGACAGGGCGAGCAGTACTTC
CASSPGQGEQYF
>TRBD1|TRBV4-1|TRBJ2-7|few
TGCGCCAGCAGTCCGTGGACAGGGGACTCCTACGAGCAGTACTTC
CASSPWTGDSYEQYF
>.|TRBV30|TRBJ1-5|once
TGTGCCTGGAGTAAACAGGAAAATCAGCCCCAGCATTTT
CAWSKQENQPQHF
>TRBD1|TRBV5-6|TRBJ1-2|.
TGTGCCAGCAGCTTGAGTTCCGTCCAGGGGGACTACACCTTC
CASSLSSVQGDYTF
>TRBD1|TRBV19|TRBJ2-7|.
TGTGCCAGTAGTCTACAGGGGCGGACCTACGAGCAGTACTTC
CASSLQGRTYEQYF
>TRBD2|TRBV10-3|TRBJ2-5|.
TGTGCCATCAGTGAGGGACTAGCGGGGGGACAAGAGACCCAGTACTTC
CAISEGLAGGQETQYF
>TRBD2|TRBV4-1|TRBJ2-1|few
TGCGCCAGCAGCCCTGGGACTAGCGCCTCCTACAATGAGCAGTTCTTC
CASSPGTSASYNEQFF